This paragraph covers one TCR beta chain sequence. These data belong to a study of blood T cell repertoires in COVID-19. Per the authors' pipeline: Amplifying reference gene primers gave estimates of nucleated cell counts. This table comes from immunoSEQ multiplex PCR, and its TCRdb copy is limited to in-frame clones, with some not included. V and J calls and clone size are as listed in that table; D and trimming were resolved from the DNA. The table lists about 50,000 clones, roughly 86% of them singletons, with about 14% in the top ten. The V segment lost 5 bases and the J segment 8 bases; nucleotides outside the gene matches: 3. This CDR3 region has 13 residues. Germline V gene data show CDR1 as ENHRY and CDR2 as SYGVKD.

The clonotype comes from a human donor in a cohort sampled during active COVID-19. The chain carries TRBV10-3 and TRBJ2-1; TRBD2 aligns across 10 bases. The sequenced sample was peripheral blood. The CDR3: CAISLAGDDEQFF. DNA of the CDR3: TGTGCCATCAGTCTAGCGGGAGATGATGAGCAGTTCTTC.